A selection of T cell receptor beta chains follows, all from one sample in a study of blood T cell repertoires in COVID-19. TCRdb's copy holds only in-frame clones and misses some; the assay was immunoSEQ multiplex PCR. The sample consists of 190,000 or so clones, about 85% of them appearing once. The sample taken for sequencing was PBMCs or T cells enriched from blood (not recorded which). The receptors shown here come from a man in his forties or fifties who had recovered from COVID-19. Each CDR3 is given with its conserved first and last residue. D genes are given only for firm matches. The size field is filled for only some rows; it gives once, few, many or a size class.

CDR3 DNA: TGCGCCAGCATCGGACTAGCGGGAGGTTACTACGAGCAGTACTTC; CDR3 protein: CASIGLAGGYYEQYF; clone size: -; D gene: TRBD2; V gene: TRBV5-1; J gene: TRBJ2-7
CDR3 DNA: TGTGCCAGCAGTTTCAGGGGTACGATGAACACTGAAGCTTTCTTT; CDR3 protein: CASSFRGTMNTEAFF; clone size: -; D gene: -; V gene: TRBV28; J gene: TRBJ1-1
CDR3 DNA: TGTGCCAGCAGCTTGGCTAGCGGGACCGAGCAGTACTTC; CDR3 protein: CASSLASGTEQYF; clone size: -; D gene: TRBD2; V gene: TRBV5-6; J gene: TRBJ2-7
CDR3 DNA: TGTGCCGCCGAGGACGGGAGAGATACGCAGTATTTT; CDR3 protein: CAAEDGRDTQYF; clone size: -; D gene: -; V gene: TRBV10-3; J gene: TRBJ2-3
CDR3 DNA: TGTGCCAGCAGAGGACAGGGGAGCAATCAGCCCCAGCATTTT; CDR3 protein: CASRGQGSNQPQHF; clone size: -; D gene: TRBD1; V gene: TRBV2; J gene: TRBJ1-5
CDR3 DNA: TGTGCCAGCAGCTCGAGGACAGGTGAAGCTTTCTTT; CDR3 protein: CASSSRTGEAFF; clone size: once; D gene: TRBD1; V gene: TRBV7-3; J gene: TRBJ1-1
CDR3 DNA: TGTGCCAGCAGCGCATCCGCAGAAACACATAGCAATCAGCCCCAGCATTTT; CDR3 protein: CASSASAETHSNQPQHF; clone size: -; D gene: -; V gene: TRBV9; J gene: TRBJ1-5
CDR3 DNA: TGTGCCAGTAGTCTACAGGGGGCTGGCAATCAGCCCCAGCATTTT; CDR3 protein: CASSLQGAGNQPQHF; clone size: -; D gene: TRBD1; V gene: TRBV19; J gene: TRBJ1-5
CDR3 DNA: TGTGCCACCAGTGATTACAGGGACAATGGCTACACCTTC; CDR3 protein: CATSDYRDNGYTF; clone size: -; D gene: -; V gene: TRBV24-1; J gene: TRBJ1-2
CDR3 DNA: TGTGCCAGCAGCCTGGTAGGGACAGGGTTCACTTTCTTT; CDR3 protein: CASSLVGTGFTFF; clone size: -; D gene: TRBD1; V gene: TRBV3-1/TRBV3-2; J gene: TRBJ1-1
CDR3 DNA: TGCGCCAGCAGCCAAACGGGGGGGTATGAGCAGTTCTTC; CDR3 protein: CASSQTGGYEQFF; clone size: few; D gene: TRBD2; V gene: TRBV4-1; J gene: TRBJ2-1
CDR3 DNA: TGTGCCAGCTCGCCCGGAGGTTACAATGAGCAGTTCTTC; CDR3 protein: CASSPGGYNEQFF; clone size: -; D gene: -; V gene: TRBV28; J gene: TRBJ2-1
CDR3 DNA: TGCGCCAGCAGCACCGGGACAGGGAAAGATGGCTACACCTTC; CDR3 protein: CASSTGTGKDGYTF; clone size: -; D gene: TRBD1; V gene: TRBV5-1; J gene: TRBJ1-2
CDR3 DNA: TGTGCCAGCAGTTCCGCCGGGACAGGGGATTACGAGCAGTACTTC; CDR3 protein: CASSSAGTGDYEQYF; clone size: -; D gene: TRBD1; V gene: TRBV11-3; J gene: TRBJ2-7
CDR3 DNA: TGTGCCAGCAGCCAAGAATTAAACTACGAGCAGTACTTC; CDR3 protein: CASSQELNYEQYF; clone size: -; D gene: -; V gene: TRBV3-1/TRBV3-2; J gene: TRBJ2-7
CDR3 DNA: TGTGCCAGTATGAGCGGGAGTACTGCAGATACGCAGTATTTT; CDR3 protein: CASMSGSTADTQYF; clone size: many; D gene: TRBD2; V gene: TRBV19; J gene: TRBJ2-3
CDR3 DNA: TGTGCCAGCAGCCAAGGGGACAGGGGTGGAAACACCATATATTTT; CDR3 protein: CASSQGDRGGNTIYF; clone size: -; D gene: TRBD1; V gene: TRBV3-1/TRBV3-2; J gene: TRBJ1-3
CDR3 DNA: TGTGCCACCAGTGACCTAGGACAGCGCGGCGGGGAGCTGTTTTTT; CDR3 protein: CATSDLGQRGGELFF; clone size: -; D gene: -; V gene: TRBV24-1; J gene: TRBJ2-2
CDR3 DNA: TGTGCCAGTAGCACACTGACAGGCGAGCAGTACTTC; CDR3 protein: CASSTLTGEQYF; clone size: -; D gene: -; V gene: TRBV19; J gene: TRBJ2-7
CDR3 DNA: TGTGCCAGCACTCGCTTCGGACAGGCCGAGACCCAGTACTTC; CDR3 protein: CASTRFGQAETQYF; clone size: -; D gene: TRBD1; V gene: TRBV6-5; J gene: TRBJ2-5
CDR3 DNA: TGTGCCACCAGCAGAGCAGGGGCAAGGACTGAAGCTTTCTTT; CDR3 protein: CATSRAGARTEAFF; clone size: -; D gene: -; V gene: TRBV15; J gene: TRBJ1-1
CDR3 DNA: TGTGCCAGCAGTGGCTTCGGGACAGGGGGCTACGAGCAGTACTTC; CDR3 protein: CASSGFGTGGYEQYF; clone size: -; D gene: TRBD1; V gene: TRBV2; J gene: TRBJ2-7
CDR3 DNA: TGTGCCAGTAGTATCGGGGTAGAAGCTAGGGAGCAGTACTTC; CDR3 protein: CASSIGVEAREQYF; clone size: -; D gene: -; V gene: TRBV19; J gene: TRBJ2-7
CDR3 DNA: TGTGCCAGCAGCCTGGGCGGGGGATGGGACGCTGAAGCTTTCTTT; CDR3 protein: CASSLGGGWDAEAFF; clone size: few; D gene: -; V gene: TRBV5-5; J gene: TRBJ1-1
CDR3 DNA: TGCGCCAGCAGCCAAGAACTAGCGGGAGGATACGAGCAGTACTTC; CDR3 protein: CASSQELAGGYEQYF; clone size: -; D gene: TRBD2; V gene: TRBV4-3; J gene: TRBJ2-7
CDR3 DNA: TGTGCCAGCAGTGCTAGCGGGAGAACCAAAAACATTCAGTACTTC; CDR3 protein: CASSASGRTKNIQYF; clone size: -; D gene: TRBD2; V gene: TRBV2; J gene: TRBJ2-4
CDR3 DNA: TGTGCCAGCAGTTTAAACGGGTTGGGGGGCTCTGGAAACACCATATATTTT; CDR3 protein: CASSLNGLGGSGNTIYF; clone size: -; D gene: -; V gene: TRBV27; J gene: TRBJ1-3
CDR3 DNA: TGTGCCAGCAGCTTAGTGGGAGGGCCGGAAGAGACCCAGTACTTC; CDR3 protein: CASSLVGGPEETQYF; clone size: -; D gene: TRBD2; V gene: TRBV7-2; J gene: TRBJ2-5
CDR3 DNA: TGTGCCAGCATGTCGGGTTATCAGCCCCAGCATTTT; CDR3 protein: CASMSGYQPQHF; clone size: once; D gene: -; V gene: TRBV28; J gene: TRBJ1-5
CDR3 DNA: TGTGCCAGCAGCCTCGGGACTTCGGTGCAGTACTTC; CDR3 protein: CASSLGTSVQYF; clone size: -; D gene: -; V gene: TRBV7-9; J gene: TRBJ2-7
CDR3 DNA: TGTGCCAGCAGAGTGAGGCGGGAGTATCTCTACGAGCAGTACTTC; CDR3 protein: CASRVRREYLYEQYF; clone size: -; D gene: TRBD2; V gene: TRBV27; J gene: TRBJ2-7
CDR3 DNA: TGTGCCAGCAGCCCTTTGACTAGCGGGTTCGGGGAGCTGTTTTTT; CDR3 protein: CASSPLTSGFGELFF; clone size: -; D gene: TRBD2; V gene: TRBV2; J gene: TRBJ2-2
CDR3 DNA: TGTGCCAGCAGCCAAGACTGGGCGGGGGATGGGGAAAAACTGTTTTTT; CDR3 protein: CASSQDWAGDGEKLFF; clone size: -; D gene: -; V gene: TRBV14; J gene: TRBJ1-4
CDR3 DNA: TGCGCCAGCAGCCAGGGACTAGCGGGACCCACAAGCTCCTACAATGAGCAGTTCTTC; CDR3 protein: CASSQGLAGPTSSYNEQFF; clone size: -; D gene: TRBD2; V gene: TRBV4-1; J gene: TRBJ2-1